This T cell receptor (beta chain) is from a study of T cell responses to AZD1222 COVID-19 vaccine. Study findings and constraints: A mostly white British donor set with more females was recruited, and clonal diversity was possibly underestimated. Repertoire collection took place solely once the T cell response had peaked.

The length of the CDR3 is 15 residues. The V gene lost 0 bases and the J gene lost 6 bases, with 14 bases spanning the gap. From germline, CDR1 is SGHTA and CDR2 FQGNSA. On this clone itself: No antigen is known for it.

Sequencing was performed with immunoSEQ multiplex PCR; in TCRdb, only in-frame clones are kept and a portion is missing. Among roughly 140,000 clones, about 90% were seen once, and the ten largest hold roughly 5.6%. This chain connects TRBV7-2 to TRBJ1-1, with TRBD1 as a possible D gene (5 bases). Sequencing used peripheral blood, obtained on day 0 of AZD1222 vaccination. This receptor was taken from an adult in good health. Here the CDR3 DNA reads TGTGCCAGCAGCTTAGCCAAGCAGGGTGGGTCTGAAGCTTTCTTT. It translates to CASSLAKQGGSEAFF.